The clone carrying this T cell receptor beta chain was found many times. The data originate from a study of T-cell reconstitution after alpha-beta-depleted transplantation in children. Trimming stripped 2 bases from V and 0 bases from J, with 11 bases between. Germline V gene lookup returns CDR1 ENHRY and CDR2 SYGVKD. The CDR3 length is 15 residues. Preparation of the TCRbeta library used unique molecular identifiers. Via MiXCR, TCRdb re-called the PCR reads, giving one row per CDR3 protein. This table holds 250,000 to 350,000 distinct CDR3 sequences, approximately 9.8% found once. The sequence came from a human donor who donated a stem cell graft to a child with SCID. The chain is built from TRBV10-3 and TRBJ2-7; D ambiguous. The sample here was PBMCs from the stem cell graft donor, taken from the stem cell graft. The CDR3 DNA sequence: TGTGCCATCAGTGAGGGCAGTAAGAGCTCCTACGAGCAGTACTTC. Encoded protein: CAISEGSKSSYEQYF.